This paragraph covers one T cell receptor (beta chain) sequence. As yet, its antigen is unknown. This sample is drawn from a study of T-cell memory formation after mild COVID-19. Findings of the study overall: Contracting clones localized mainly to CM and EM when CD4+ and mainly to EMRA when CD8+.

MiXCR was run by TCRdb on the 5' RACE reads, yielding one entry per CDR3 protein. Of around 80,000 distinct CDR3 sequences in the sample, approximately 15% were seen once. Germline CDR1 GTSNPN, CDR2 SVGIG (reference sequence). The V gene lost 0 bases and the J gene lost 1 base, with 8 bases spanning the gap. The CDR3 runs to 14 residues. V and J are TRBV30 and TRBJ2-3; tentatively, D is TRBD2 (6 bases). Sequencing was performed on PBMCs or a T cell subset sorted from them (not recorded which). The clonotype was recovered from an adult woman who had mild COVID-19 (a few samples of this study predate the infection). Cell type and time point are not known. The chain's CDR3 is CAWSVWGGTDTQYF. The CDR3 nucleotides are TGTGCCTGGAGTGTTTGGGGGGGCACAGATACGCAGTATTTT.